The 4 T cell receptor beta chains presented below share a single source sample, sequenced in a study of OX40 agonist ivuxolimab in advanced cancers. Only in-frame clones appear in the TCRdb table, and some are missing; sequencing was by immunoSEQ multiplex PCR. Here the sample spans just over 14,000 clones, about 90% being singletons. The sequencing here drew on CD4+ or CD8+ T cells sorted from blood, taken in a trial of the OX40 agonist ivuxolimab. The receptors here all came from an adult with an advanced solid tumor such as melanoma, head and neck, liver or kidney cancer.

V usage is TRBV7-9 and J usage is TRBJ1-1; the D gene is possibly TRBD1 (5 bases). V shed 5 bases and J shed 4 bases, with 11 bases lying between them. CDR3 length: 13 amino acids. Germline V lookup: CDR1 SEHNR, CDR2 FQNEAQ (reference sequence). CDR3 protein: CASSVHGATEAFF. DNA of the CDR3: TGTGCCAGCAGCGTCCACGGGGCCACTGAAGCTTTCTTT.

The chain recombines TRBV11-2 with TRBJ2-5, with TRBD1 identical over 10 bases. Germline assignment: CDR1 SGHAT and CDR2 FQNNGV. This CDR3 region has 15 residues. With V trimmed by 5 bases and J by 4 bases, 7 bases remained unmatched. The CDR3 protein is CASSPRDRGIETQYF. As DNA, the CDR3 is TGTGCCAGCAGCCCCCGGGACAGGGGAATAGAGACCCAGTACTTC.

The chain recombines TRBV2 with TRBJ1-1; 10 bases fit TRBD1. The CDR3 has 13 residues. Germline V gene sequence: CDR1 SNHLY, CDR2 FYNNEI. Germline trimming cut 8 bases from V and 10 bases from J; bases unmatched to any gene: 10. CDR3: CASQRQGAVRAFF. The CDR3 DNA follows: TGTGCCAGCCAGAGACAGGGGGCCGTTCGAGCTTTCTTT.

The chain couples TRBV27 to TRBJ1-2; TRBD1 aligns across 8 bases. Germline loops: CDR1 MNHEY, CDR2 SMNVEV (reference sequence). V lost 0 bases, J lost 5 bases, and 5 bases stayed unmatched. This CDR3 region has 15 residues. The CDR3 DNA sequence: TGTGCCAGCAGTTTATCGACAGGGGTTTCGTATGGCTACACCTTC. This gives the protein CASSLSTGVSYGYTF.